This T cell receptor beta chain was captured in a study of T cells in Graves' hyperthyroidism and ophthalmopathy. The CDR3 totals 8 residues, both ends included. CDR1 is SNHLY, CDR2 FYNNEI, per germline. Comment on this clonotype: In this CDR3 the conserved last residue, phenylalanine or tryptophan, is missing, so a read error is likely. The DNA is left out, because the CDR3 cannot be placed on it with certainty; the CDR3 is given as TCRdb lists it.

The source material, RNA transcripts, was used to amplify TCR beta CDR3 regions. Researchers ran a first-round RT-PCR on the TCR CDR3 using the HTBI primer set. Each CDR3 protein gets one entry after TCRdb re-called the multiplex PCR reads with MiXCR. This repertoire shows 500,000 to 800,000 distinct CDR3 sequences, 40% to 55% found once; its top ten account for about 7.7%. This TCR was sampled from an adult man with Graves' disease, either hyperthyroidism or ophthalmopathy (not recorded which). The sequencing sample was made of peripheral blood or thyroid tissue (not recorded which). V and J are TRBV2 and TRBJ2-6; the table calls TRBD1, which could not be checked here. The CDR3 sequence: CASSVRGT.